These 22 T cell receptor beta chains originate from one sample sequenced in a study of T cell responses to AZD1222 COVID-19 vaccine. The repertoire was sequenced with immunoSEQ multiplex PCR; TCRdb's copy has only in-frame clones and lacks some. The sample includes over 130,000 clones, around 88% of them seen just once. Here the sequenced sample was peripheral blood, taken on day 0 of AZD1222 vaccination. The receptors come from an adult in good health.

Written as DNA, the CDR3 is TGTGCCTGGAGTGTAGGGCTTGCCAATGAGCAGTTCTTC. This translates into CAWSVGLANEQFF. The rearrangement joins TRBV30 to TRBJ2-1; no reliable D call. V lost 0 bases and J 6 bases, leaving 9 bases between the germline ends. The germline V gene has CDR1 GTSNPN and CDR2 SVGIG (reference sequence). The CDR3 loop spans 13 amino acids.

The chain combines TRBV13 with TRBJ2-2; D not resolved. CDR1 and CDR2 from the germline V gene are PRHDT and FYEKMQ (reference sequence). Trimming removed 1 base at V and 0 bases at J, with 12 bases between. The CDR3 consists of 17 residues. The CDR3 nucleotides are TGTGCCAGCAGCTTAGACTCCCGACATCCGAACACCGGGGAGCTGTTTTTT. It translates to CASSLDSRHPNTGELFF.

The chain recombines TRBV5-1 with TRBJ1-6; TRBD1 matches 9 bases. The junction had 5 bases not matched to a gene; V was cut back by 4 bases and J by 9 bases. This CDR3 comprises 14 residues. Germline lookup yields CDR1 SGHRS and CDR2 YFSETQ. This CDR3 is CASSRDRESSPLHF. As DNA, the CDR3 is TGCGCCAGCAGCCGGGACAGGGAAAGTTCACCCCTCCACTTT. Supplemented by reference TRBV5-1 and TRBJ1-6, the full variable domain reads KAGVTQTPRYLIKTRGQQVTLSCSPISGHRSVSWYQQTPGQGLQFLFEYFSETQRNKGNFPGRFSGRQFSNSRSEMNVSTLELGDSALYLCASSRDRESSPLHFGNGTRLTVT.

The count of this clone is one. The chain links TRBV18 to TRBJ1-4; D gene unclear. Trimming removed 3 bases at V and 8 bases at J, with 19 bases between. Per germline, CDR1 KGHSH and CDR2 LQKENI. The CDR3 has 16 residues. CDR3 sequence (DNA): TGTGCCAGCTCACCTACTGCCCTAGGACTTAACGAAAAACTGTTTTTT. Its protein product is CASSPTALGLNEKLFF.

The rearrangement joins TRBV21-1 to TRBJ2-1; the table names TRBD2, a call not compared with the DNA. TRBV21-1 has pseudogene status. There are 17 residues in the CDR3. This CDR3 reads CASSKVTSGSGNNEQFF. CDR3 in DNA: TGTGCCAGCAGCAAAGTGACTAGCGGGAGTGGGAACAATGAGCAGTTCTTC.

V and J are TRBV19 and TRBJ1-5, with 7 bases identical to TRBD1. This CDR3 contains 14 residues. Germline CDR1 is LNHDA and CDR2 is SQIVND (reference sequence). Trimming at V came to 3 bases and at J to 7 bases, leaving 6 bases not matched to a gene. The CDR3 DNA reads TGTGCCAGTAGTATCTCGACAGGGTGGCAGCCCCAGCATTTT. Encoded protein: CASSISTGWQPQHF.

Note on this clone: This same CDR3 is encoded by further DNA sequences in the sample. The chain recombines TRBV7-9 with TRBJ1-1, with D unresolved. This CDR3 spans 13 amino acids. With 2 bases removed from V and 0 bases from J, the gap between germline ends came to 4 bases. Germline assignment: CDR1 SEHNR and CDR2 FQNEAQ (reference sequence). The CDR3 coding sequence is TGTGCCAGCAGCTTATCAGTGAACACTGAAGCTTTCTTT. This translates into CASSLSVNTEAFF.

The chain combines TRBV28 with TRBJ1-1; a possible D gene is TRBD1 (6 bases). CDR3 length: 13 residues. With 7 bases removed from V and 5 bases from J, the gap between germline ends came to 14 bases. Germline assignment: CDR1 MDHEN and CDR2 SYDVKM. Here the CDR3 DNA reads TGTGCCAGCAAGGGGGACGACCGGACTGAAGCTTTCTTT. Translation: CASKGDDRTEAFF.

In the case of this clone: The junction does not match germline at one end; this may be a read error. The rearrangement joins TRBV7-2 to TRBJ2-1; 9 nucleotides agree with TRBD1. The CDR3 loop spans 14 amino acids. Per the germline V gene, CDR1 is SGHTA and CDR2 is FQGNSA. CDR3 sequence reads: CASSFGTGYSEQFF. DNA for the CDR3: TGTGCCAGCAGCTTCGGGACAGGGTACAGTGAGCAGTTCTTC.

The J gene is TRBJ1-2, the V gene TRBV2; D perhaps matches TRBD1 (5 bases). Trimming took off 7 bases at V and 8 bases at J, with 20 bases between the two ends. From germline, CDR1 is SNHLY and CDR2 FYNNEI. The CDR3 sequence is 14 residues long. CDR3 region: CASTTKRDFGGYTF. CDR3 DNA: TGTGCCAGCACCACGAAGAGGGACTTCGGAGGCTACACCTTC. Drawing the rest from reference TRBV2 and TRBJ1-2, the complete variable domain is EPEVTQTPSHQVTQMGQEVILRCVPISNHLYFYWYRQILGQKVEFLVSFYNNEISEKSEIFDDQFSVERPDGSNFTLKIRSTKLEDSAMYFCASTTKRDFGGYTFGSGTRLTVV.

The V call is TRBV5-4, the J call TRBJ2-2; D gene uncertain. V lost 0 bases to trimming and J lost 1 base, with 7 bases between them. Germline CDR1 is SGHNT and CDR2 is YYREEE (reference sequence). The CDR3 length is 15 residues. CDR3 region: CASSLVFGNTGELFF. For the CDR3, the DNA is TGTGCCAGCAGCTTGGTCTTTGGGAACACCGGGGAGCTGTTTTTT.

The V and J genes are TRBV3-1 (or the pseudogene TRBV3-2) and TRBJ2-1, with 8 bases aligning to TRBD2. The CDR3 loop spans 15 amino acids. From germline, CDR1 is LGHDT and CDR2 YNNKEL (reference sequence). After removal of 2 bases from V and 2 bases from J, the junction contained 2 bases not matched to a gene. Here the CDR3 DNA reads TGTGCCAGCAGCCAATTGCGGGGGGCCTACAATGAGCAGTTCTTC. Translation gives CASSQLRGAYNEQFF.

The rearrangement links TRBV6-5 to TRBJ1-4; D is unresolved. Trimming took off 7 bases at V and 1 base at J, with 10 bases between the two ends. CDR3 size: 14 residues. The V gene's germline CDR1 is MNHEY and CDR2 SVGAGI. CDR3 in DNA: TGTGCCAGCAAACTCAGTGTAACTAATGAAAAACTGTTTTTT. Amino acid sequence: CASKLSVTNEKLFF.

The rearrangement uses TRBV28 and TRBJ1-1; unclear D gene. There are 11 residues in the CDR3. V lost 2 bases and J 6 bases, leaving 4 bases between the germline ends. Germline lookup yields CDR1 MDHEN and CDR2 SYDVKM. DNA of the CDR3: TGTGCCAGCAGTTTAGAGGCTGAAGCTTTCTTT. It yields the protein CASSLEAEAFF.

This clone was recorded once. The chain recombines TRBV7-9 with TRBJ1-1; D not resolved. The V end lost 4 bases, the J end lost 3 bases, and 9 bases lay between the germline ends. The CDR3 totals 13 residues. Germline CDR1 reads SEHNR; CDR2 reads FQNEAQ (reference sequence). The CDR3 DNA reads as TGTGCCAGCAGCTCGGCTAGGGACACTGAAGCTTTCTTT. It yields the protein CASSSARDTEAFF.

The chain is built from TRBV24-1 and TRBJ2-7, with D hard to call. CDR1 and CDR2 (germline): KGHDR, SFDVKD. Deletions cut 10 bases from V and 2 bases from J, with 17 bases between. The CDR3 consists of 14 residues. CDR3 amino acids: CATVRGRLAYEQYF. CDR3 DNA sequence: TGTGCCACAGTCAGAGGCAGGCTGGCCTACGAGCAGTACTTC.

The gene calls are TRBV7-2 and TRBJ2-3; D is perhaps TRBD2 (5 bases). Germline V gene sequence: CDR1 SGHTA, CDR2 FQGNSA. The ends were cut back, 0 bases at V and 0 bases at J, with 7 bases in the middle. The CDR3 contains 15 residues. CDR3 sequence (DNA): TGTGCCAGCAGCTTAGCGAGCGGTAGCACAGATACGCAGTATTTT. Its protein is CASSLASGSTDTQYF.

V is TRBV5-6 and J is TRBJ1-2; no clear D gene. The CDR3 length is 13 residues. Trimming pared 0 bases from V and 8 bases from J, leaving 11 bases between. Germline-derived CDR1 and CDR2 are SGHDT and YYEEEE. The CDR3 DNA sequence: TGTGCCAGCAGCTTGGGGGGTCAAGGCGGCTACACCTTC. This gives the protein CASSLGGQGGYTF.

V and J are TRBV28 and TRBJ2-7; TRBD1 matches at 8 bases. CDR1 and CDR2 from the germline V gene are MDHEN and SYDVKM. The CDR3 runs 13 residues. After removal of 6 bases from V and 3 bases from J, the junction contained 4 bases not matched to a gene. As DNA, the CDR3 is TGTGCCAGCAGCACGGGACAGGACTACGAGCAGTACTTC. Its translation is CASSTGQDYEQYF.

This clone turned up a few times. The V gene is TRBV7-9, the J gene TRBJ2-5; D is undetermined. CDR1 SEHNR and CDR2 FQNEAQ come from the germline V gene (reference sequence). This CDR3 comprises 15 residues. Trimming removed 5 bases at V and 4 bases at J, with 17 bases between. CDR3 sequence reads: CASSDWQASGETQYF. CDR3 coding DNA: TGTGCCAGCAGCGACTGGCAGGCATCGGGAGAGACCCAGTACTTC.

The chain has TRBV10-1 and TRBJ2-2, with D perhaps matching TRBD2 (6 bases). The germline V gene has CDR1 WNHNN and CDR2 SYGVQD (reference sequence). The CDR3 sequence is 15 residues long. The V end was cut by 4 bases, the J end by 0 bases, with 9 bases between. The CDR3 DNA is TGCGCCAGCAGTGCGGGCGGGACGAACACCGGGGAGCTGTTTTTT. Translated: CASSAGGTNTGELFF.

The chain employs TRBV2 and TRBJ2-7, with TRBD1 identical over 7 bases. CDR1 SNHLY and CDR2 FYNNEI come from the germline V gene. V gave up 7 bases and J gave up 0 bases; unmatched junction bases: 12. This CDR3 spans 16 amino acids. The CDR3 DNA sequence: TGTGCCAGCACCAACCCGGGACAGTTACCCTCCTACGAGCAGTACTTC. Encoded protein: CASTNPGQLPSYEQYF.